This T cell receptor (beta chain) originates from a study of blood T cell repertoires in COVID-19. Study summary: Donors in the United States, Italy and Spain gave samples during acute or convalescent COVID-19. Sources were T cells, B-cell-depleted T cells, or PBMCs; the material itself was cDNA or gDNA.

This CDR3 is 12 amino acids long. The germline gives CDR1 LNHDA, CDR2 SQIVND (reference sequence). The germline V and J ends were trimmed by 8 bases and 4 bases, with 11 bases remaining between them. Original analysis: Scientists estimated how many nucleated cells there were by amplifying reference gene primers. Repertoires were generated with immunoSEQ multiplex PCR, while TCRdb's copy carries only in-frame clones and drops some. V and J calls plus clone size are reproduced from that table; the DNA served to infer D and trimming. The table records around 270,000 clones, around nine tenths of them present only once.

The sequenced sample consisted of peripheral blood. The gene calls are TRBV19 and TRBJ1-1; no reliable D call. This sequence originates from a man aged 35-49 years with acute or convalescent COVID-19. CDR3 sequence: CASSRSSTEAFF. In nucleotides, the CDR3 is TGTGCCAGTTCACGGAGCAGCACTGAAGCTTTCTTT. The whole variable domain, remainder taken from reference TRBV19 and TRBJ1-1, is DGGITQSPKYLFRKEGQNVTLSCEQNLNHDAMYWYRQDPGQGLRLIYYSQIVNDFQKGDIAEGYSVSREKKESFPLTVTSAQKNPTAFYLCASSRSSTEAFFGQGTRLTVV.